Listed below are T cell receptor beta chains from one sample, sequenced in a study of blood T cells in healthy people across ages. A single record per CDR3 protein comes from TCRdb applying MiXCR to the 5' RACE reads. The sample includes some 1.5 million distinct CDR3 sequences, roughly 43% of them seen just once. The sample comprised blood. The receptors were sampled from a woman between 18 and 29 years old in good health. The CDR3 runs from the conserved cysteine through the conserved F or W. A D gene is named only where the DNA matches it firmly. Some rows have no size entry. The others give once, few or many, or a class for an expanded clone.

TRBV14,TRBD2,NA,TRBJ2-1,CASSQVTGRGGRYNEQFF,TGTGCCAGCAGCCAAGTTACAGGGCGGGGGGGCCGGTACAATGAGCAGTTCTTC
TRBV6-5,NA,NA,TRBJ2-3,CASRGRGPPDTQYF,TGTGCCAGCAGGGGTCGGGGCCCCCCAGATACGCAGTATTTT
TRBV5-5,NA,few,TRBJ2-7,CASSWQGDSPEQYF,TGTGCCAGCAGCTGGCAAGGGGACTCTCCCGAGCAGTACTTC
TRBV4-3,NA,few,TRBJ1-2,CASSQDQVRGYGYTF,TGCGCCAGCAGCCAAGATCAAGTCAGGGGCTATGGCTACACCTTC
TRBV27,TRBD2,NA,TRBJ2-7,CASSLIPGGYEQYF,TGTGCCAGCAGTTTAATTCCGGGAGGTTACGAGCAGTACTTC
TRBV6-5,TRBD2,NA,TRBJ2-3,CASSLASGVQGTDTQYF,TGTGCCAGCAGTTTGGCTAGCGGAGTCCAGGGCACAGATACGCAGTATTTT
TRBV3-1,NA,NA,TRBJ1-2,CASSQDSGGAYGYTF,TGTGCCAGCAGCCAAGATTCCGGGGGCGCCTATGGCTACACCTTC
TRBV12-3/TRBV12-4,NA,NA,TRBJ2-3,CASSIPSQRVSADVEYF,TGTGCCAGCAGTATCCCTTCCCAGCGGGTGAGTGCAGATGTGGAATATTTT
TRBV7-2,TRBD1,NA,TRBJ1-1,CACSSFPRGKATEAFF,TGTGCCTGCAGCTCCTTCCCCAGGGGGAAGGCCACTGAAGCTTTCTTT
TRBV3-1,TRBD1,NA,TRBJ1-2,CASSQDRRGPIYGYTF,TGTGCCAGCAGCCAAGATCGCAGGGGGCCGATCTATGGCTACACCTTC
TRBV7-2,NA,NA,TRBJ2-5,CASSFPTRSETQYF,TGTGCCAGCAGCTTCCCGACTAGGTCTGAGACCCAGTACTTC
TRBV29-1,NA,NA,TRBJ2-7,CNPPHHSYEQYF,TGCAATCCCCCACACCACTCCTACGAGCAGTACTTC
TRBV27,NA,NA,TRBJ2-2,CASSSLRVNTGELFF,TGTGCCAGCAGTTCCCTGCGGGTCAACACCGGGGAGCTGTTTTTT
TRBV20-1,NA,NA,TRBJ2-6,CSARTLLSGANVLTF,TGCAGTGCTCGCACATTGCTCTCTGGGGCCAACGTCCTGACTTTC
TRBV21-1,NA,NA,TRBJ1-1,CASSKAGDSPMNTEAFF,TGTGCCAGCAGCAAAGCTGGGGACAGCCCCATGAACACTGAAGCTTTCTTT
TRBV7-2,NA,NA,TRBJ1-5,CASSLAISYNQPQHF,TGTGCCAGCAGCTTAGCGATCAGTTACAATCAGCCCCAGCATTTT
TRBV6-5,NA,few,TRBJ1-4,CASSSRLGGEKLFF,TGTGCCAGCAGTTCTCGGCTCGGAGGCGAAAAACTGTTTTTT
TRBV3-1,TRBD1,once,TRBJ2-3,CASSQAGTETTDTQYF,TGTGCCAGCAGCCAAGCCGGGACAGAGACCACAGATACGCAGTATTTT
TRBV12-3/TRBV12-4,NA,NA,TRBJ1-5,CASSREGLGNQPQHF,TGTGCCAGCAGTAGAGAGGGTTTAGGCAATCAGCCCCAGCATTTT
TRBV7-2,NA,NA,TRBJ2-4,CASKGGAPKNIQYF,TGTGCCAGCAAGGGGGGGGCCCCAAAAAACATTCAGTACTTC
TRBV30,TRBD1,NA,TRBJ1-4,CAWSFRQGAGPKLFF,TGTGCCTGGAGCTTCAGACAGGGGGCAGGACCAAAACTGTTTTTT
TRBV6-5,TRBD1,NA,TRBJ1-2,CASSPQGAVYGYTF,TGTGCCAGCAGTCCCCAGGGGGCGGTGTATGGCTACACCTTC
TRBV20-1,NA,NA,TRBJ1-1,CSAARRGLGTEAFF,TGCAGTGCCGCAAGGCGGGGCCTAGGCACTGAAGCTTTCTTT
TRBV5-1,NA,NA,TRBJ2-3,CASSLRGSPSTDTQYF,TGCGCCAGCAGCTTGCGCGGTTCACCGAGCACAGATACGCAGTATTTT
TRBV29-1,NA,few,TRBJ1-4,CSVRKTGPVEKLFF,TGCAGCGTCCGGAAGACAGGACCCGTTGAAAAACTGTTTTTT
TRBV4-2,TRBD2,NA,TRBJ2-3,CASSLTTRDRLAGTDTQYF,TGTGCCAGCAGCCTAACCACTCGGGATAGACTAGCGGGAACAGATACGCAGTATTTT
TRBV12-3/TRBV12-4,NA,NA,TRBJ2-7,CASSFPGFYEQYF,TGTGCCAGCAGTTTCCCAGGGTTTTACGAGCAGTACTTC
TRBV27,TRBD1,NA,TRBJ1-5,CASSFLGQGVNQPQHF,TGTGCCAGCAGTTTCTTGGGACAGGGAGTTAATCAGCCCCAGCATTTT
TRBV3-1,NA,NA,TRBJ2-1,CASSQSSWGESSYNEQFF,TGTGCCAGCAGCCAATCTAGTTGGGGGGAGAGCTCCTACAATGAGCAGTTCTTC
TRBV5-5,TRBD1,NA,TRBJ2-1,CASNTRQGAYNEQFF,TGTGCCAGCAACACCCGACAGGGGGCCTACAATGAGCAGTTCTTC
TRBV21-1,NA,NA,TRBJ2-3,CASSNRPFTQYF,TGTGCCAGCAGCAATCGACCATTTACGCAGTATTTT
TRBV6-5,TRBD1,NA,TRBJ2-2,CASSHGTGLYTGELFF,TGTGCCAGCAGCCACGGGACAGGTCTTTACACCGGGGAGCTGTTTTTT
TRBV12-3/TRBV12-4,TRBD2,NA,TRBJ2-5,CASSGPGGLAEQETQYF,TGTGCCAGCAGCGGCCCTGGAGGACTAGCGGAGCAAGAGACCCAGTACTTC
TRBV4-3,TRBD2,NA,TRBJ2-3,CASSQRGALNTQYF,TGCGCCAGCAGCCAGCGGGGGGCCTTAAATACGCAGTATTTT
TRBV7-6,NA,NA,TRBJ2-5,CASSLGSFYSETQYF,TGTGCCAGCAGCTTAGGGAGCTTTTACAGTGAGACCCAGTACTTC
TRBV28,NA,few,TRBJ1-2,CASSSGPIHGYTF,TGTGCCAGCAGTTCGGGACCGATTCATGGCTACACCTTC
TRBV6-6,NA,NA,TRBJ1-1,CASSYAGSSTEAFF,TGTGCCAGCAGTTACGCGGGGAGTTCAACTGAAGCTTTCTTT
TRBV20-1,TRBD1,NA,TRBJ1-2,CSAPPNPGQGAAGYTF,TGCAGTGCCCCACCCAATCCGGGACAGGGGGCCGCTGGCTACACCTTC
TRBV12-5,NA,NA,TRBJ2-7,CASGTGSYYYEQYF,TGTGCTAGTGGTACGGGGTCCTACTACTACGAGCAGTACTTC
TRBV28,NA,few,TRBJ2-4,CASSFLDSAGNIQYF,TGTGCCAGCAGTTTTCTGGACAGCGCCGGGAACATTCAGTACTTC
TRBV3-1,TRBD1,NA,TRBJ1-2,CASRAPGQGANGYTF,TGTGCCAGCAGGGCACCGGGACAGGGGGCGAATGGCTACACCTTC
TRBV7-9,NA,NA,TRBJ2-5,CASSLWMAGHQETQYF,TGTGCCAGCAGCTTATGGATGGCGGGACACCAAGAGACCCAGTACTTC
TRBV28,NA,NA,TRBJ2-3,CASSLGDSQSAGKQYF,TGTGCCAGCAGTTTAGGGGACTCCCAGAGTGCTGGAAAGCAGTATTTT
TRBV9,TRBD1,NA,TRBJ2-5,CASSHDRGLSETQYF,TGTGCCAGCAGCCACGACAGGGGGCTATCAGAGACCCAGTACTTC
TRBV7-9,NA,few,TRBJ2-1,CASTRQSSSYNEQFF,TGTGCCAGCACCCGACAATCCAGCTCCTACAATGAGCAGTTCTTC
TRBV20-1,NA,NA,TRBJ2-7,CSALYPGVYEQYF,TGCAGTGCCCTATATCCGGGAGTGTACGAGCAGTACTTC
TRBV4-1,NA,few,TRBJ2-3,CASSQEPVGTDTQYF,TGCGCCAGCAGCCAAGAACCAGTAGGCACAGATACGCAGTATTTT
TRBV2,NA,NA,TRBJ2-1,CASSRSWGEASYNEQFF,TGTGCCAGCAGTCGAAGCTGGGGGGAGGCCTCCTACAATGAGCAGTTCTTC
TRBV28,NA,NA,TRBJ1-1,CASRRTRVLNTEAFF,TGTGCCAGCAGACGAACGAGAGTTTTGAACACTGAAGCTTTCTTT